Listed below are T cell receptor beta chains from one sample, sequenced in a study of T cells after yellow fever vaccination. TCRdb processed the 5' RACE reads anew with MiXCR; each CDR3 protein has one entry. The table includes hundreds of thousands of distinct CDR3 sequences, around an eighth detected once. The sample was PBMCs, taken on the day of the yellow fever booster vaccination. The receptors originated from a man younger than 40 who received the YFV17D yellow fever vaccine. CDR3s include the opening cysteine and the closing phenylalanine or tryptophan. The D gene is left open where the match is weak. Size is stated for part of the rows, as once, few or many counts, or as a class when the clone is expanded.

abundance: NA; v_gene: TRBV4-3; d_gene: TRBD2; j_gene: TRBJ2-1; CDR3nt: TGCGCCAGCAGCCAAGAGGACCCTTTTCGGGAGGGCCTTGAGCAGTTCTTC; CDR3aa: CASSQEDPFREGLEQFF
abundance: few; v_gene: TRBV5-4; d_gene: NA; j_gene: TRBJ2-7; CDR3nt: TGTGCCAGCAGCTCTGACGGGGGGCCCTACGAGCAGTACTTC; CDR3aa: CASSSDGGPYEQYF
abundance: few; v_gene: TRBV7-8; d_gene: TRBD2; j_gene: TRBJ2-2; CDR3nt: TGTGCCAGCAGCACCCGCGGACTAGCGGGAGGGTCCGGGGAGCTGTTTTTT; CDR3aa: CASSTRGLAGGSGELFF
abundance: few; v_gene: TRBV7-6; d_gene: NA; j_gene: TRBJ2-1; CDR3nt: TGTGCCAGCAGCCCCGGGGCGGTAATATACAATGAGCAGTTCTTC; CDR3aa: CASSPGAVIYNEQFF
abundance: few; v_gene: TRBV2; d_gene: NA; j_gene: TRBJ2-1; CDR3nt: TGTGCCAGCAGTACAGGGACCAACAATGAGCAGTTCTTC; CDR3aa: CASSTGTNNEQFF
abundance: few; v_gene: TRBV28; d_gene: TRBD1; j_gene: TRBJ2-5; CDR3nt: TGTGCCAGCAGTCGAGGACAGGGGGCCCCAGAGACCCAGTACTTC; CDR3aa: CASSRGQGAPETQYF
abundance: few; v_gene: TRBV7-2; d_gene: NA; j_gene: TRBJ1-3; CDR3nt: TGTGCCAGCAGCCCAGACCGGGGGCGTTCTGGAAACACCATATATTTT; CDR3aa: CASSPDRGRSGNTIYF
abundance: NA; v_gene: TRBV6-2/TRBV6-3; d_gene: NA; j_gene: TRBJ2-7; CDR3nt: TGTGCCAGCAGTGGCGGACTTGGTTACGAGCAGTACTTC; CDR3aa: CASSGGLGYEQYF
abundance: few; v_gene: TRBV10-3; d_gene: NA; j_gene: TRBJ2-5; CDR3nt: TGTGCCATCAGTAAGCGGGCCCAGCAAGAGACCCAGTACTTC; CDR3aa: CAISKRAQQETQYF
abundance: NA; v_gene: TRBV3-1; d_gene: TRBD2; j_gene: TRBJ2-5; CDR3nt: TGTGCCAGCAGCCAAGATCTAGCGGCTCAAGAGACCCAGTACTTC; CDR3aa: CASSQDLAAQETQYF
abundance: few; v_gene: TRBV10-1; d_gene: NA; j_gene: TRBJ1-2; CDR3nt: TGCGCCAGCAGTGAGTCAGTAGGATGGGGCTACACCTTC; CDR3aa: CASSESVGWGYTF
abundance: few; v_gene: TRBV28; d_gene: TRBD2; j_gene: TRBJ2-7; CDR3nt: TGTGCCAGCGCTCCGGGACTACCCAACTACGAGCAGTACTTC; CDR3aa: CASAPGLPNYEQYF
abundance: few; v_gene: TRBV5-1; d_gene: NA; j_gene: TRBJ1-4; CDR3nt: TGCGCCAGCAGCTTGGCCTCAACAACTAATGAAAAACTGTTTTTT; CDR3aa: CASSLASTTNEKLFF
abundance: few; v_gene: TRBV20-1; d_gene: NA; j_gene: TRBJ2-5; CDR3nt: TGCAGTGCTTACAACAGGGCCCCGAGGACCCAGTACTTC; CDR3aa: CSAYNRAPRTQYF
abundance: few; v_gene: TRBV20-1; d_gene: NA; j_gene: TRBJ2-2; CDR3nt: TGCAGTGCTAGAGACCGGGCCAGCAAGGGGAGGGAGCTGTTTTTT; CDR3aa: CSARDRASKGRELFF
abundance: many; v_gene: TRBV28; d_gene: TRBD2; j_gene: TRBJ2-7; CDR3nt: TGTGCCAGCAGGGGGGGGGCTAGCGGGACTTACGAGCAGTACTTC; CDR3aa: CASRGGASGTYEQYF
abundance: NA; v_gene: TRBV12-3/TRBV12-4; d_gene: NA; j_gene: TRBJ2-1; CDR3nt: TGTGCCAGCAGCCGTCGGACAGTCGCCAACAATGAGCAGTTCTTC; CDR3aa: CASSRRTVANNEQFF
abundance: few; v_gene: TRBV5-1; d_gene: TRBD2; j_gene: TRBJ2-1; CDR3nt: TGCGCCAGCACCCTCAGCGGGAGGAGGGATGAGCAGTTCTTC; CDR3aa: CASTLSGRRDEQFF
abundance: NA; v_gene: TRBV3-1; d_gene: NA; j_gene: TRBJ2-3; CDR3nt: TGTGCCAGCAGCCAACTAGATACGCAGTATTTT; CDR3aa: CASSQLDTQYF
abundance: NA; v_gene: TRBV27; d_gene: NA; j_gene: TRBJ2-1; CDR3nt: TGTGCCAGCAGTTTTTCCCCGGGGTTCGGTGAGCAGTTCTTC; CDR3aa: CASSFSPGFGEQFF